The T cell receptor (beta chain) under discussion was sequenced for a study of beta chain features in type 1 diabetes. Sequenced material consisted of expressed TCRB transcripts (all of the isolated RNA was reverse transcribed). Several million reads was the average for naive, central memory and regulatory T cell samples. Only in-frame clones appear in the TCRdb table, and some are missing; sequencing was by immunoSEQ multiplex PCR. The sample consists of 350,000 to 400,000 clones, around 15% of them appearing once. Whole-study results and caveats: All four CD4+ subsets from Type 1 diabetes patients carried moderately but significantly shorter TCRB CDR3s.

A remark on this clone: What it recognizes is unknown.

Sorting gave populations that all exceeded 98% purity. The source of this sequence is a woman under 30 in good health. Sequenced sample: naive CD4+ T cells from blood.

In DNA form, the CDR3 reads TGTGCCAGCAGCTCTCTTCCCTACGAGCAGTACTTC. As protein: CASSSLPYEQYF. The chain recombines TRBV7-9 with TRBJ2-7, with D unresolved. Trimming pared 4 bases from V and 2 bases from J, leaving 6 bases between. The CDR3 totals 12 residues. The germline gives CDR1 SEHNR, CDR2 FQNEAQ (reference sequence).